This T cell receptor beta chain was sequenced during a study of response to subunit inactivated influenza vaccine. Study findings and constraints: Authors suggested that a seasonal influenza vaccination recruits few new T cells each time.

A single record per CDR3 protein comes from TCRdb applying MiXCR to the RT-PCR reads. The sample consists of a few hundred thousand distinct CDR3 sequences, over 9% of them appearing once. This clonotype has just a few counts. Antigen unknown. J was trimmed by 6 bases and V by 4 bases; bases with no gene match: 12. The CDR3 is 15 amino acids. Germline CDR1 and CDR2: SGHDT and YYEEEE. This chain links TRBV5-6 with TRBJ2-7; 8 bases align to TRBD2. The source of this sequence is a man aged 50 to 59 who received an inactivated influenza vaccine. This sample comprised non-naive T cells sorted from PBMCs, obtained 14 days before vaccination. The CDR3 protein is CASSARTSRSGEQYF. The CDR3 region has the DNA TGTGCCAGCAGCGCGAGGACTAGCAGGTCCGGCGAGCAGTACTTC. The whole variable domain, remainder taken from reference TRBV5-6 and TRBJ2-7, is DAGVTQSPTHLIKTRGQQVTLRCSPKSGHDTVSWYQQALGQGPQFIFQYYEEEERQRGNFPDRFSGHQFPNYSSELNVNALLLGDSALYLCASSARTSRSGEQYFGPGTRLTVT.